The 5 T cell receptor beta chains below all came from one sample that was sequenced in a study of T cell changes during pregnancy in multiple sclerosis. Profiling relied on immunoSEQ multiplex PCR, and the TCRdb table lists in-frame clones only, not all of them. Counted here are fewer than 20,000 clones, roughly 87% occurring once; the ten biggest clones make up 7.5%. The sample here was CD8+ T cells from peripheral blood mononuclear cells, taken in the second trimester of pregnancy. The receptors derive from a female donor in good health, enrolled as a control in a pregnancy study.

A single count supports this clone. The V call is TRBV13, the J call TRBJ2-5; 11 positions agree with TRBD2. The CDR3 loop spans 15 amino acids. Trimming at V came to 5 bases and at J to 3 bases, leaving 5 bases not matched to a gene. The germline gives CDR1 PRHDT, CDR2 FYEKMQ (reference sequence). The CDR3 region has the DNA TGTGCCAGCAGCCCACTAGCGGGGGTAGAAGAGACCCAGTACTTC. This gives the protein CASSPLAGVEETQYF.

The chain joins TRBV6-1 to TRBJ2-7, with D maybe TRBD2 (6 bases). Trimming removed 3 bases from V and 11 bases from J, with 8 bases in between. Germline assignment: CDR1 MNHNS and CDR2 SASEGT. The CDR3 totals 10 residues. CDR3 DNA: TGTGCCAGCAGTGACAGGGAGGAGTACTTC. This codes for CASSDREEYF.

The chain is built from TRBV7-9 and TRBJ2-7, with TRBD2 identical over 8 bases. This CDR3 region has 14 residues. Trimming took 8 bases from V and 5 from J; bases not matched to a gene: 11. Germline lookup yields CDR1 SEHNR and CDR2 FQNEAQ (reference sequence). The CDR3 loop reads CASQSSGSRNEQYF. The CDR3 DNA follows: TGTGCCAGCCAGAGCAGCGGGAGTAGGAACGAGCAGTACTTC.

This chain links TRBV6-4 with TRBJ1-2, with a weak D call TRBD1 (6 bases). This CDR3 is built from 17 residues. Germline V gives CDR1 MRHNA, CDR2 SNTAGT. Trimming removed 0 bases from V and 8 bases from J, with 22 bases in between. CDR3 sequence: CASSDSTGEPGRGGYTF. The DNA of the CDR3 is TGTGCCAGCAGTGACTCGACAGGAGAACCCGGGCGCGGCGGCTACACCTTC.

The V gene is TRBV2, the J gene TRBJ2-4; 9 nucleotides match TRBD1. Germline V gives CDR1 SNHLY, CDR2 FYNNEI. V shed 4 bases, J shed 7 bases, and the junction held 8 bases outside the gene matches. The CDR3 loop spans 15 amino acids. The CDR3 reads CASSVGRQGVNIQYF. CDR3 nucleotide sequence: TGTGCCAGCAGTGTTGGTCGACAGGGGGTCAACATTCAGTACTTC.